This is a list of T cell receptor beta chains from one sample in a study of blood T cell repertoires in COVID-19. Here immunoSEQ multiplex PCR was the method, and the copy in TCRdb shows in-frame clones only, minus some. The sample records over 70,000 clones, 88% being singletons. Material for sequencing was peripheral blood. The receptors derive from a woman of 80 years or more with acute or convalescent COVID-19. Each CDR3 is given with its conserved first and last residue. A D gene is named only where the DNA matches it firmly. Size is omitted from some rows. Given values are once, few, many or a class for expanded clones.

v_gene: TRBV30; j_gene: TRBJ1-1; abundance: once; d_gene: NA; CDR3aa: CAWSVGRGFRSNTEAFF; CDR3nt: TGTGCCTGGAGTGTGGGCAGGGGCTTTCGGTCGAACACTGAAGCTTTCTTT
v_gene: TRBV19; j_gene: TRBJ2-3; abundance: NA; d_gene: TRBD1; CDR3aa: CASSKGQSSTDTQYF; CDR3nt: TGTGCCAGTAGCAAGGGACAGAGTAGCACAGATACGCAGTATTTT
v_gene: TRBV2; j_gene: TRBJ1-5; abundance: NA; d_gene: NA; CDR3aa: CASSEPGVTHQPQHF; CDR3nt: TGTGCCAGCAGTGAACCAGGGGTTACACATCAGCCCCAGCATTTT
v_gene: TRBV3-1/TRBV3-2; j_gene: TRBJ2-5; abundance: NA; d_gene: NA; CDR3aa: CASSQDVYKTQYF; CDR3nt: TGTGCCAGCAGCCAAGACGTTTATAAGACCCAGTACTTC
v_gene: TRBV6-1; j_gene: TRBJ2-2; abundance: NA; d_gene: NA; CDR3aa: CASSEGTGNTGELFF; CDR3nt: TGTGCCAGCAGTGAAGGGACGGGAAACACCGGGGAGCTGTTTTTT
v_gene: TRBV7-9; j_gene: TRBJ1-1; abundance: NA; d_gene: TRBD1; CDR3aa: CASSSSEGAQKDTEAFF; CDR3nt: TGTGCCAGCAGCTCGTCCGAGGGGGCGCAGAAAGACACTGAAGCTTTCTTT
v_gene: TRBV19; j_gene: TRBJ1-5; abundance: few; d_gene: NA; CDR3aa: CASRVSPGGDRPQHF; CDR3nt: TGTGCCAGCAGAGTCTCTCCCGGCGGGGATCGGCCCCAGCATTTT
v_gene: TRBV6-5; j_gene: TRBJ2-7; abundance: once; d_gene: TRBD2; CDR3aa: CASGLAALEEQYF; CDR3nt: TGTGCCAGCGGACTAGCGGCCCTAGAGGAGCAGTACTTC
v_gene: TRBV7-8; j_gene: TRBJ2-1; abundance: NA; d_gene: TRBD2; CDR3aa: CASSPGTKVGNEQFF; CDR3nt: TGTGCCAGCAGCCCCGGGACTAAAGTAGGCAATGAGCAGTTCTTC
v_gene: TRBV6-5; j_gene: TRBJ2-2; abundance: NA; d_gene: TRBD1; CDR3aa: CASIPRQGFVGELFF; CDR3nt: TGTGCCAGCATCCCTAGACAGGGCTTTGTCGGGGAGCTGTTTTTT
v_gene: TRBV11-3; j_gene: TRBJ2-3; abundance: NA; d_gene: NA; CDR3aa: CASSLGPGTQYF; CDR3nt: TGTGCCAGCAGCTTGGGTCCAGGCACGCAGTATTTT
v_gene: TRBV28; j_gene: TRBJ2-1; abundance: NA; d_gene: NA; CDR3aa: CASSTSDTYNEQFF; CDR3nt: TGTGCCAGCAGTACCTCGGACACCTACAATGAGCAGTTCTTC
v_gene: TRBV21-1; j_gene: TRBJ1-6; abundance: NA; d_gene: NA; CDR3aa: CASSNVQGQGSPLHF; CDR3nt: TGTGCCAGCAGCAACGTCCAAGGACAGGGATCGCCCCTCCACTTT
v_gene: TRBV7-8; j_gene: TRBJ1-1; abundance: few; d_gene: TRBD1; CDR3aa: CASSLRDRVTEAFF; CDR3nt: TGTGCCAGCAGCCTCCGGGACAGGGTCACTGAAGCTTTCTTT